At least ten counts were recorded for the clone carrying this T cell receptor (beta chain). Its specificity is unknown. The time point: newly diagnosed GD, antithyroid drugs for less than 3 months. PBMCs were the source of the RNA used for TCR sequencing. This entry comes from a study of regulatory T cells in long-lasting Graves disease. CDR3-region Arm-PCR and iRepertoire HTBI primers produced the TCR beta libraries. TCRdb passed the multiplex PCR reads through MiXCR, listing each CDR3 protein once. The table has 450,000 to 700,000 distinct CDR3 sequences, about 14% seen once. Study findings and constraints: Persistent-disease Graves' patients showed less TCR diversity than new cases.

The CDR3 runs 13 residues. Germline lookup yields CDR1 MDHEN and CDR2 SYDVKM. The ends were cut back, 4 bases at V and 8 bases at J, with 11 bases in the middle. The data also belong to a second study, concerning T cells in Graves' hyperthyroidism and ophthalmopathy. Turning to that study: Ophthalmopathy, which appeared later, was predicted by the model a median around 6.9 months before onset.

The chain carries TRBV28 and TRBJ1-4; D may be TRBD1 (5 bases). The sample here was peripheral blood mononuclear cells (PBMCs), taken at new diagnosis, from a patient treated with antithyroid drugs. This clonotype was sampled from a man in his thirties or forties with Graves disease. CDR3 DNA sequence: TGTGCCAGCAGTTCCAACGGGGCCGAAAAACTGTTTTTT. Its translation: CASSSNGAEKLFF.